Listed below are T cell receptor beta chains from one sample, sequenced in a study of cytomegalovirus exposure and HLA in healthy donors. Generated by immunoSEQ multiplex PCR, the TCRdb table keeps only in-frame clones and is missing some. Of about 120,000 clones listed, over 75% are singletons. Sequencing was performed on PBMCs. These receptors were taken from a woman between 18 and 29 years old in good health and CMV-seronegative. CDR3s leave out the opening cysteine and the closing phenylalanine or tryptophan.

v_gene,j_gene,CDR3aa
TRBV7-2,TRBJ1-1,ASSPAGVTGAF
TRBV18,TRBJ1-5,ASSNGQTNQPQH
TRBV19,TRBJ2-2,ASSIAVVLGELF
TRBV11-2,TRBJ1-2,ASRGRGEGYT
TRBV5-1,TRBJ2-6,ASSLASGANVLT
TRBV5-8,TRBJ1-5,ASSPWTGHSNQPQH
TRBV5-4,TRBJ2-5,ASSSPLSGKVRETQY
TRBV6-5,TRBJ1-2,ASRPPLSGDYGYT
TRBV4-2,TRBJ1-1,ASSQELGRAWAF
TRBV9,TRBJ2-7,ASSPGTSGYSSYEQY
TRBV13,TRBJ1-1,ASSLDRSGDTEAF